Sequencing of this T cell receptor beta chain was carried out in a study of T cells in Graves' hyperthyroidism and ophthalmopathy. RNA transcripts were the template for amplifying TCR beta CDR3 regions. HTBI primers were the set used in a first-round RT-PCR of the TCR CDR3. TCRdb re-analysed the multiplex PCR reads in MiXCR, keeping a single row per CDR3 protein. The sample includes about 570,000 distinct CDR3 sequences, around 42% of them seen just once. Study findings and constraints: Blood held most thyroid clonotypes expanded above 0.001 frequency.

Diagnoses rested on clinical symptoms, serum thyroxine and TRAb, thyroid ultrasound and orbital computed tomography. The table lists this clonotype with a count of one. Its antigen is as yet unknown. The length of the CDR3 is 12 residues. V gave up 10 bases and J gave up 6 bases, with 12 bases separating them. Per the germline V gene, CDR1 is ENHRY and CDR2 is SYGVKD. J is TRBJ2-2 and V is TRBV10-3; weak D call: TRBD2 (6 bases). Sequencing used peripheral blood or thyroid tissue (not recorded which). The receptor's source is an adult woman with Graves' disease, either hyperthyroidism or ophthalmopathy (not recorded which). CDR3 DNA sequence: TGTGCCACCGGGACTCACCCCGGGGAGCTGTTTTTT. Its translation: CATGTHPGELFF.